These 10 T cell receptor beta chains were all obtained from the same sample, sequenced in a study of OX40 agonist ivuxolimab in advanced cancers. The method was immunoSEQ multiplex PCR; TCRdb's version includes in-frame clones alone and lacks a portion of them. Among 65,000 to 90,000 clones listed, 82% were seen once. This sample comprised CD4+ or CD8+ T cells sorted from blood, obtained in a trial of the OX40 agonist ivuxolimab. These TCRs come from an adult with an advanced solid tumor such as melanoma, head and neck, liver or kidney cancer.

V and J are TRBV28 and TRBJ2-7, with TRBD2 matching 11 bases. The CDR3 sequence is 13 residues long. V shed 6 bases, J shed 6 bases, and the junction held 4 bases outside the gene matches. The germline gives CDR1 MDHEN, CDR2 SYDVKM. The CDR3 is CASRRTSGSEQYF. The CDR3 DNA is TGTGCCAGCAGGCGCACTAGCGGGAGCGAGCAGTACTTC.

The rearrangement uses TRBV9 and TRBJ1-2; D remains ambiguous. From germline, CDR1 is SGDLS and CDR2 YYNGEE. V was trimmed by 0 bases and J by 4 bases, leaving 4 bases between them. The CDR3 loop spans 12 amino acids. CDR3: CASSVDSYGYTF. CDR3 nucleotides: TGTGCCAGCAGCGTAGATAGCTATGGCTACACCTTC.

This sequence joins TRBV18 and TRBJ2-3; the D is unclear. V was cut by 0 bases and J by 5 bases, with 15 bases left in between. The CDR3 covers 16 residues. Germline V gene lookup returns CDR1 KGHSH and CDR2 LQKENI. The CDR3 sequence: CASSPPTGATRDTQYF. The CDR3 nucleotides read TGTGCCAGCTCACCACCCACCGGAGCAACCAGAGATACGCAGTATTTT.

This clone is a singleton in its sample. The V and J genes are TRBV7-2 and TRBJ2-7, with unresolved D. Per the germline V gene, CDR1 is SGHTA and CDR2 is FQGNSA. Trimming removed 5 bases at V and 1 base at J, with 9 bases between. The CDR3 is made up of 13 amino acids. CDR3 sequence (DNA): TGTGCCAGCAGCCCCCGGGCGTCCTACGAGCAGTACTTC. This encodes CASSPRASYEQYF.

This clone was counted once. The chain recombines TRBV6-6 with TRBJ1-5; 9 nucleotides line up with TRBD1. The CDR3 runs to 15 residues. Germline V gene lookup returns CDR1 MNHNY and CDR2 SVGAGI (reference sequence). With V trimmed by 4 bases and J by 2 bases, 3 bases remained unmatched. CDR3 DNA: TGTGCCAGCAGTTCCGGGACAGGGCGCAATCAGCCCCAGCATTTT. Translating it yields CASSSGTGRNQPQHF.

The chain couples TRBV6-5 to TRBJ2-2; TRBD1 matches 7 bases. V lost 5 bases, J lost 3 bases, and 3 bases stayed unmatched. The CDR3 is 14 residues long. Germline V gene sequence: CDR1 MNHEY, CDR2 SVGAGI. In nucleotides, the CDR3 is TGTGCCAGCAGTACCGGGACAGACACCGGGGAGCTGTTTTTT. Its translation is CASSTGTDTGELFF.

The CDR3 loop is CASSIPPGRANTGELFF. The CDR3 DNA reads as TGTGCCAGTAGTATCCCCCCGGGGAGGGCAAACACCGGGGAGCTGTTTTTT. This sequence joins TRBV19 and TRBJ2-2; 7 nucleotides match TRBD2. Germline V gene lookup returns CDR1 LNHDA and CDR2 SQIVND (reference sequence). The V and J ends lost 3 bases and 2 bases, in that order; junction bases with no gene match: 9. The CDR3 has 17 amino acids.

A few counts support this clone. The chain is built from TRBV6-1 and TRBJ2-2, with D unclear. Germline V gene data show CDR1 as MNHNS and CDR2 as SASEGT. V was clipped by 1 base and J by 4 bases, with 7 bases between them. The CDR3 covers 14 residues. The CDR3 sequence is CASSEVTVTGELFF. CDR3 nucleotides: TGTGCCAGCAGTGAAGTTACAGTCACCGGGGAGCTGTTTTTT.

The chain's CDR3 is CASSRTGTVNYEQYF. In DNA, the CDR3 is TGCGCCAGCAGCCGAACCGGGACAGTGAACTACGAGCAGTACTTC. The chain employs TRBV5-1 and TRBJ2-7; TRBD1 matches at 7 bases. Germline V gives CDR1 SGHRS, CDR2 YFSETQ. The CDR3 runs to 15 residues. V lost 4 bases to trimming and J lost 3 bases; unmatched junction nucleotides: 10.

The rearrangement links TRBV29-1 to TRBJ2-1; D is undetermined. CDR1 SQVTM and CDR2 ANQGSEA come from the germline V gene. CDR3 length: 14 residues. The ends were cut back, 4 bases at V and 4 bases at J, with 14 bases in the middle. The DNA of the CDR3 is TGCAGCGTTGGTTTGGTGGGCAGATACAATGAGCAGTTCTTC. This encodes CSVGLVGRYNEQFF.